These 23 T cell receptor beta chains were all obtained from the same sample, sequenced in a study of CD8+CD57+ T cells in acquired aplastic anemia. Profiling of TCR beta VDJ combinations and CDR3 sequences used genomic DNA as template. TCRdb re-analysed the reads in MiXCR, keeping a single row per CDR3 protein. This sample has hundreds of thousands of distinct CDR3 sequences, with 65% to 75% found just once. Sequenced material: sorted CD4+, CD8+, or CD8+CD57+ T cells (not recorded which) from PBMCs. These receptors came from a human donor in good health, serving as a control.

On this clonotype: The junction departs from germline at one end; a sequencing error may be responsible. The rearrangement uses TRBV7-9 and TRBJ2-3; maybe TRBD2 (6 bases). This CDR3 is built from 14 residues. CDR1 SEHNR and CDR2 FQNEAQ come from the germline V gene (reference sequence). The CDR3 DNA reads TGTGCCAGCAGCTTGGAGGGGAACACTGAAACGCAGTTTTTT. It is translated as CASSLEGNTETQFF.

This clonotype showed up many times. The chain carries TRBV6-5 and TRBJ1-1; D unresolved. The V end was cut by 6 bases, the J end by 1 base, with 9 bases between. In germline, CDR1 is MNHEY, CDR2 SVGAGI. The CDR3 has 13 residues. The CDR3 sequence: CASRPRGNTEAFF. In DNA form, the CDR3 reads TGTGCCAGCAGACCAAGAGGGAACACTGAAGCTTTCTTT.

This clonotype has a single count. The V gene is TRBV19, the J gene TRBJ1-2; D not resolved. Per germline, CDR1 LNHDA and CDR2 SQIVND (reference sequence). The CDR3 has 16 amino acids. Trimming removed 5 bases at V and 3 bases at J, with 19 bases between. The CDR3 DNA reads TGTGCCAGTAGTCCTCGGGGTGGGCAGACCCACTATGGCTACACCTTC. It translates to CASSPRGGQTHYGYTF.

The chain is built from TRBV7-9 and TRBJ2-3; possibly TRBD1 or TRBD2 for D (5 bases each). Germline CDR1 is SEHNR and CDR2 is FQNEAQ (reference sequence). This CDR3 spans 16 amino acids. Trimming removed 1 base at V and 9 bases at J, with 20 bases between. CDR3 bases: TGTGCCAGCAGCTTAGATGGGGACGAGTTCGAATTCACGCAGTATTTT. This encodes CASSLDGDEFEFTQYF.

Of note for this clonotype: In this CDR3 the conserved last residue, phenylalanine or tryptophan, is missing, so a read error is likely. It is unclear where the CDR3 begins or ends on the DNA, so no DNA is shown, and the CDR3 is as TCRdb lists it. The chain links TRBV7-8 to TRBJ1-6; the D call TRBD1 from the table was never checked on the DNA. The CDR3 numbers 13 amino acids, ends counted. CDR1 is SGHVS, CDR2 FQNEAQ, per germline. The CDR3 is CASSFEQTFTRQL.

This clonotype was seen once. This rearrangement joins TRBV7-2 to TRBJ2-5; maybe TRBD2 (7 bases). This CDR3 contains 14 residues. Trimming removed 0 bases at V and 9 bases at J, with 14 bases between. CDR1 is SGHTA, CDR2 FQGNSA, per germline. CDR3 DNA sequence: TGTGCCAGCAGCTTAGCAGGGGGGGCCGCGGCCCAGTACTTC. Encoded protein: CASSLAGGAAAQYF. Full variable domain (missing parts from reference TRBV7-2 and TRBJ2-5): GAGVSQSPSNKVTEKGKDVELRCDPISGHTALYWYRQSLGQGLEFLIYFQGNSAPDKSGLPSDRFSAERTGGSVSTLTIQRTQQEDSAVYLCASSLAGGAAAQYFGPGTRLLVL.

This chain links TRBV19 with TRBJ2-7; either TRBD1 or TRBD2 may fit D (5 bases each). There are 14 residues in the CDR3. Germline lookup yields CDR1 LNHDA and CDR2 SQIVND (reference sequence). Trimming removed 3 bases at V and 6 bases at J, with 15 bases between. CDR3 coding DNA: TGTGCCAGTAGTATCTCATCAGGGAGTCCCGAGCAGTACTTC. Its translation: CASSISSGSPEQYF.

A note on this clonotype: Given a much more abundant clone one base away, this may be a read error. This rearrangement joins TRBV6-5 to TRBJ2-3; D is unclear. Deletions cut 6 bases from V and 2 bases from J, with 12 bases between. The CDR3 is 14 amino acids. The germline V gene has CDR1 MNHEY and CDR2 SVGAGI. DNA for the CDR3: TGTGCCAGCAGCACTCGGCTGTTCACAGATACGCAGTATTTT. Protein sequence: CASSTRLFTDTQYF.

The chain carries TRBV9 and TRBJ1-3; D gene ambiguous. The CDR3 sequence is 17 residues long. The germline V gene has CDR1 SGDLS and CDR2 YYNGEE. V was pared by 4 bases and J by 8 bases, with 25 bases between. The CDR3 nucleotides are TGTGCCAGCAGCCGAACCGCGCAGGCAAACTACGAGCACACCATATATTTT. Translated, it gives CASSRTAQANYEHTIYF.

This clonotype was found once. V and J are TRBV20-1 and TRBJ1-6; 9 bases match TRBD1. After removal of 4 bases from V and 6 bases from J, the junction contained 7 bases not matched to a gene. The CDR3 runs to 15 residues. CDR1 is DFQATT and CDR2 is SNEGSKA in the germline V gene (reference sequence). As DNA, the CDR3 is TGCAGTGCTACAGCTGGACAGGGGACTAATTCACCCCTCCACTTT. Translation gives CSATAGQGTNSPLHF.

V gene TRBV9 combines with J gene TRBJ1-3, with TRBD1 as a possible D gene (5 bases). From germline, CDR1 is SGDLS and CDR2 YYNGEE. The CDR3 is made up of 15 amino acids. The V gene lost 4 bases and the J gene lost 0 bases, with 11 bases spanning the gap. The chain's CDR3 is CASSPAGLSGNTIYF. CDR3 DNA: TGTGCCAGCAGCCCAGCAGGGCTCTCTGGAAACACCATATATTTT.

This clonotype has ten or more counts. V and J are TRBV19 and TRBJ1-1; D is perhaps TRBD1 (5 bases). The germline CDR1 and CDR2 sequences are LNHDA and SQIVND (reference sequence). Trimming removed 10 bases at V and 1 base at J, with 13 bases between. This CDR3 contains 13 residues. CDR3 DNA: TGTGCCACCTCCCACAGGCCGAACACTGAAGCTTTCTTT. This translates into CATSHRPNTEAFF.

J is TRBJ1-2 and V is TRBV20-1; 10 nucleotides match TRBD1. The V and J ends lost 8 bases and 6 bases, in that order; junction bases with no gene match: 12. Germline CDR1 and CDR2: DFQATT and SNEGSKA (reference sequence). CDR3 length equals 14 residues. CDR3 protein: CSTSTGGRINGYTF. CDR3 DNA sequence: TGCAGTACCTCGACAGGGGGCCGGATCAATGGCTACACCTTC.

The chain recombines TRBV7-1 with TRBJ2-3, with TRBD2 matching over 16 bases. TRBV7-1 is an ORF for which the function is uncertain. J was trimmed by 3 bases and V by 5 bases; bases with no gene match: 11. The CDR3 sequence is 19 residues long. The CDR3 coding sequence is TGTGCCAGCAGCGCAGGACGAGGGACTAGCGGGGGGGCAACAGATACGCAGTATTTT. Amino acids: CASSAGRGTSGGATDTQYF.

The chain couples TRBV9 to TRBJ1-4; D gene uncertain. Trimming removed 0 bases from V and 7 bases from J, with 7 bases in between. The CDR3 covers 13 residues. From germline, CDR1 is SGDLS and CDR2 YYNGEE. The CDR3 loop is CASSVGLAEKLFF. The CDR3 nucleotides are TGTGCCAGCAGCGTAGGACTAGCTGAAAAACTGTTTTTT.

On this clonotype: Since a much larger clone is just one base distant, this may be a read error. The chain is built from TRBV12-5 and TRBJ1-1; unclear D gene. Germline lookup yields CDR1 LGHNT and CDR2 FRNRAP. CDR3 length equals 13 residues. Here the CDR3 DNA reads TGTGCTAGTGGTTTGGAAGGGAACACTGGAGCTTTCTTT. It specifies CASGLEGNTGAFF. Together with reference TRBV12-5 and TRBJ1-1, the CDR3 gives the full variable domain: DARVTQTPRHKVTEMGQEVTMRCQPILGHNTVFWYRQTMMQGLELLAYFRNRAPLDDSGMPKDRFSAEMPDATLATLKIQPSEPRDSAVYFCASGLEGNTGAFFGQGTRLTVV.

As to this clonotype: The conserved phenylalanine or tryptophan is not found at the CDR3 terminus, so this likely reflects a read error. Because the CDR3's place on the DNA is in doubt, the DNA is left out and the CDR3 is given as listed by TCRdb. CDR3 residues: CASSSSADGSTDT. V is TRBV7-2 and J is TRBJ2-1; TRBD2 is the table's D call, not checked against the DNA. Germline V gives CDR1 SGHTA, CDR2 FQGNSA. Counting both end residues, the CDR3 totals 13 amino acids.

V is TRBV7-9 and J is TRBJ2-3; possible D gene TRBD2, 7 bases. The CDR3 extends over 16 amino acids. The V gene's germline CDR1 is SEHNR and CDR2 FQNEAQ (reference sequence). V was shortened by 7 bases and J by 11 bases, with 28 bases between the two germline ends. CDR3 coding DNA: TGTGCCAGCACCTCCCGACGGGGGGCTTTAGACGAGCAGCAGTATTTT. This sequence encodes CASTSRRGALDEQQYF. The variable domain in full, completed from reference TRBV7-9 and TRBJ2-3, reads DTGVSQNPRHKITKRGQNVTFRCDPISEHNRLYWYRQTLGQGPEFLTYFQNEAQLEKSRLLSDRFSAERPKGSFSTLEIQRTEQGDSAMYLCASTSRRGALDEQQYFGPGTRLTVL.

For this clonotype: The CDR3 carries no conserved terminal phenylalanine or tryptophan, so it likely arises from a read error. No DNA is shown, since the ends of the CDR3 on it are uncertain; the CDR3 is the one TCRdb lists. V and J are TRBV9 and TRBJ2-6; the D call of TRBD2 is as the table states it, not checked on the DNA. CDR1 and CDR2 (germline): SGDLS, YYNGEE. The CDR3 extends over 13 residues, inclusive of both ends. This CDR3 reads CASSVEVGETRYV.

This chain connects TRBV7-2 to TRBJ2-7; TRBD1 agrees at 11 bases. Germline lookup yields CDR1 SGHTA and CDR2 FQGNSA. J lost 3 bases, V lost 5 bases, and 6 bases had no gene match. The CDR3 is 15 residues long. The CDR3 sequence: CASSRPGTGGYEQYF. The CDR3 DNA is TGTGCCAGCAGCCGCCCCGGGACAGGGGGCTACGAGCAGTACTTC. The full variable domain, in which reference TRBV7-2 and TRBJ2-7 provide the parts outside the CDR3, is GAGVSQSPSNKVTEKGKDVELRCDPISGHTALYWYRQSLGQGLEFLIYFQGNSAPDKSGLPSDRFSAERTGGSVSTLTIQRTQQEDSAVYLCASSRPGTGGYEQYFGPGTRLTVT.

Ten or more counts support this clonotype. The chain uses TRBV9 and TRBJ2-1, with TRBD2 identical over 14 bases. CDR3 size: 18 residues. V gave up 3 bases and J gave up 2 bases; unmatched junction bases: 7. The germline CDR1 and CDR2 sequences are SGDLS and YYNGEE. CDR3 in DNA: TGTGCCAGCAGCGGACTAGCGGGGGGGCTAGGCCCCTACAATGAGCAGTTCTTC. Translation: CASSGLAGGLGPYNEQFF.

The table lists this clonotype with many counts. The chain combines TRBV7-6 with TRBJ1-2; D is ambiguous. V lost 2 bases and J lost 2, with 12 bases in between. This CDR3 comprises 15 residues. Germline CDR1 and CDR2: SGHVS and FNYEAQ. This CDR3 reads CASSLSQNLNYGYTF. The CDR3 bases are TGTGCCAGCAGCTTAAGTCAGAATTTAAACTATGGCTACACCTTC. Full variable domain (missing parts from reference TRBV7-6 and TRBJ1-2): GAGVSQSPRYKVTKRGQDVALRCDPISGHVSLYWYRQALGQGPEFLTYFNYEAQQDKSGLPNDRFSAERPEGSISTLTIQRTEQRDSAMYRCASSLSQNLNYGYTFGSGTRLTVV.

Turning to this clonotype: This clone may be a read error of a much larger clone one base away. The chain joins TRBV5-8 to TRBJ1-4, with D possibly TRBD1 on 5 matching bases. This CDR3 spans 15 amino acids. Per germline, CDR1 SGHTS and CDR2 YDEGEE. The CDR3 sequence: CASSSGRWQNEKLLF. CDR3 DNA: TGTGCCAGCAGCTCGGGACGCTGGCAAAATGAAAAACTGCTTTTT.